This is a list of T cell receptor beta chains from one sample in a study of blood T cell repertoires in COVID-19. Measured with immunoSEQ multiplex PCR; TCRdb has only the in-frame clones, and not every one. The sample includes about 200,000 clones, 82% of them seen just once. Sequencing was done on a sample of peripheral blood. The receptor set was obtained from a woman aged 80 or over with COVID-19, enrolled during active disease. Both conserved end residues are part of each CDR3. Each record gives: CDR3 DNA, CDR3 protein, D gene, V gene, J gene, clone size. A D gene is named only where the DNA matches it firmly. Expanded clones get a size class; other rows say once, few or many, or leave the size out.

CDR3nt: TGTGCCACCGGGGGGACCGGGGAGACCCAGTACTTC; CDR3aa: CATGGTGETQYF; d_gene: TRBD2; v_gene: TRBV2; j_gene: TRBJ2-5; abundance: .
CDR3nt: TGTGCCAGCAGCCTTAGCGGTAAAGGCTACACCTTC; CDR3aa: CASSLSGKGYTF; d_gene: .; v_gene: TRBV7-9; j_gene: TRBJ1-2; abundance: .
CDR3nt: TGCGCCAGCAGCCAACTCCTAGGGGATCTCTATGGCTACACCTTC; CDR3aa: CASSQLLGDLYGYTF; d_gene: .; v_gene: TRBV4-1; j_gene: TRBJ1-2; abundance: few
CDR3nt: TGTGCCTGGGGTGGGCTCCAAGAGACCCAGTACTTC; CDR3aa: CAWGGLQETQYF; d_gene: .; v_gene: TRBV30; j_gene: TRBJ2-5; abundance: .
CDR3nt: TGTGCCAGCCGGCGGGCGGGCGGGGAGCTGTTTTTT; CDR3aa: CASRRAGGELFF; d_gene: .; v_gene: TRBV6-5; j_gene: TRBJ2-2; abundance: once
CDR3nt: TGTGCCAGCTCCCGGGACTATGGCTACACCTTC; CDR3aa: CASSRDYGYTF; d_gene: .; v_gene: TRBV12-3/TRBV12-4; j_gene: TRBJ1-2; abundance: .
CDR3nt: TGTGCCAGCAGCTTGACAGCTAACTATGGCTACACCTTC; CDR3aa: CASSLTANYGYTF; d_gene: .; v_gene: TRBV5-4; j_gene: TRBJ1-2; abundance: .
CDR3nt: TGTGCCACCTTAAGTCGCGGGGCTCAGCCCCAGCATTTT; CDR3aa: CATLSRGAQPQHF; d_gene: .; v_gene: TRBV19; j_gene: TRBJ1-5; abundance: once
CDR3nt: TGTGCCAGCGTTATTCAATCCCCGGGAGGCTACACCTTC; CDR3aa: CASVIQSPGGYTF; d_gene: .; v_gene: TRBV2; j_gene: TRBJ1-2; abundance: .
CDR3nt: TGTGCCAGCAGCTTGTCAGGCCTGAACACTGAAGCTTTCTTT; CDR3aa: CASSLSGLNTEAFF; d_gene: .; v_gene: TRBV5-5; j_gene: TRBJ1-1; abundance: .
CDR3nt: TGTGCCAGTAGTATAGACCTACAGGGGGCGGTGAGTGGCTACACCTTC; CDR3aa: CASSIDLQGAVSGYTF; d_gene: TRBD1; v_gene: TRBV19; j_gene: TRBJ1-2; abundance: .
CDR3nt: TGTGCCGGATCCCTAATTGCGGGTGAAAAACTGTTTTTT; CDR3aa: CAGSLIAGEKLFF; d_gene: .; v_gene: TRBV7-9; j_gene: TRBJ1-4; abundance: .
CDR3nt: TGTGCCAGCAGTTTAGGGGGGGTGGGAGGCTACACCTTC; CDR3aa: CASSLGGVGGYTF; d_gene: .; v_gene: TRBV27; j_gene: TRBJ1-2; abundance: few
CDR3nt: TGCGCCAGCAGCTTACTAGCGGGAGAATCGAACGAGCAGTACTTC; CDR3aa: CASSLLAGESNEQYF; d_gene: TRBD2; v_gene: TRBV5-1; j_gene: TRBJ2-7; abundance: .
CDR3nt: TGTGCCAGCAGCTCATCTTCGACTAGCGGAGCCTACGAGCAGTACTTC; CDR3aa: CASSSSSTSGAYEQYF; d_gene: TRBD2; v_gene: TRBV5-4; j_gene: TRBJ2-7; abundance: once
CDR3nt: TGCGCCAGCAGCTTGGGGCCCACTGAAGCTTTCTTT; CDR3aa: CASSLGPTEAFF; d_gene: .; v_gene: TRBV5-1; j_gene: TRBJ1-1; abundance: .
CDR3nt: TGTGCCAGCATCTGGACTCCCTACACCGGGGAGCTGTTTTTT; CDR3aa: CASIWTPYTGELFF; d_gene: .; v_gene: TRBV6-5; j_gene: TRBJ2-2; abundance: .
CDR3nt: TGCGCCAGCAGCTGGACTAGCGGGAACACCGGGGAGCTGTTTTTT; CDR3aa: CASSWTSGNTGELFF; d_gene: TRBD2; v_gene: TRBV5-1; j_gene: TRBJ2-2; abundance: .
CDR3nt: TGTGCCAGCACCACAAAGTCCCCGGGACAGGGCCTGCATGGCTACACCTTC; CDR3aa: CASTTKSPGQGLHGYTF; d_gene: TRBD1; v_gene: TRBV5-4; j_gene: TRBJ1-2; abundance: .
CDR3nt: TGCGCCAGCAGCCAAGATCTTGGAGGGGGCACAGATACGCAGTATTTT; CDR3aa: CASSQDLGGGTDTQYF; d_gene: .; v_gene: TRBV4-3; j_gene: TRBJ2-3; abundance: .
CDR3nt: TGCGCCAGCAGCCAAGATTCGGGGGATTATAACTATGGCTACACCTTC; CDR3aa: CASSQDSGDYNYGYTF; d_gene: .; v_gene: TRBV4-3; j_gene: TRBJ1-2; abundance: .
CDR3nt: TGTGCCAGCAGCGTAGATACACGGAACACTGAAGCTTTCTTT; CDR3aa: CASSVDTRNTEAFF; d_gene: .; v_gene: TRBV9; j_gene: TRBJ1-1; abundance: few
CDR3nt: TGTGCCAGCTCACGGACAGGAGAGAACACTGAAGCTTTCTTT; CDR3aa: CASSRTGENTEAFF; d_gene: TRBD1; v_gene: TRBV18; j_gene: TRBJ1-1; abundance: .
CDR3nt: TGTGCCAGCAGCCAAGGACAGGTAACTGAAGCTTTCTTT; CDR3aa: CASSQGQVTEAFF; d_gene: .; v_gene: TRBV3-1/TRBV3-2; j_gene: TRBJ1-1; abundance: .
CDR3nt: TGTGCCAGCAGCTCCAGGGGGGTAGGGACTCGCCGTGATGAGCAGTTCTTC; CDR3aa: CASSSRGVGTRRDEQFF; d_gene: .; v_gene: TRBV11-2; j_gene: TRBJ2-1; abundance: .
CDR3nt: TGTGCCAGTAGTATGCCGGGACAGGGTTACGGAAACACCATATATTTT; CDR3aa: CASSMPGQGYGNTIYF; d_gene: TRBD1; v_gene: TRBV19; j_gene: TRBJ1-3; abundance: .
CDR3nt: TGTGCCAGCAGTTTATCGATCCTAGCGGGATCTAGCACAGATACGCAGTATTTT; CDR3aa: CASSLSILAGSSTDTQYF; d_gene: TRBD2; v_gene: TRBV27; j_gene: TRBJ2-3; abundance: .
CDR3nt: TGTGCCACCAGTGATTCCCAGAGCACAGATACGCAGTATTTT; CDR3aa: CATSDSQSTDTQYF; d_gene: .; v_gene: TRBV24-1; j_gene: TRBJ2-3; abundance: .
CDR3nt: TGTGCCAGCAGCCAAGATCAGCGGGCTGCGGTGGGATTC; CDR3aa: CASSQDQRAAVGF; d_gene: .; v_gene: TRBV14; j_gene: TRBJ1-2; abundance: .
CDR3nt: TGTGCCAGCAGCTTTGATCAGGGGTCCCAGCATTTT; CDR3aa: CASSFDQGSQHF; d_gene: .; v_gene: TRBV7-9; j_gene: TRBJ1-5; abundance: .
CDR3nt: TGTGCCAGTCACTTAAATATCGGAGGGAGTCAGCCCCAGCATTTT; CDR3aa: CASHLNIGGSQPQHF; d_gene: .; v_gene: TRBV19; j_gene: TRBJ1-5; abundance: .
CDR3nt: TGTGCCACCCTGGGAGGGGGCAATCAGCCCCAGCATTTT; CDR3aa: CATLGGGNQPQHF; d_gene: .; v_gene: TRBV28; j_gene: TRBJ1-5; abundance: .
CDR3nt: TGTGCCATCAGCCCGGGACAGAACTCTGGGGCCAACGTCCTGACTTTC; CDR3aa: CAISPGQNSGANVLTF; d_gene: TRBD1; v_gene: TRBV10-3; j_gene: TRBJ2-6; abundance: .
CDR3nt: TGTGCCAGCAGCCTTGCGGGACAGCAACGAGGCACCATATATTTT; CDR3aa: CASSLAGQQRGTIYF; d_gene: TRBD1; v_gene: TRBV6-6; j_gene: TRBJ1-3; abundance: .
CDR3nt: TGTGCCAGCCGGATCCGGGTCGGCAATCAGCCCCAGCATTTT; CDR3aa: CASRIRVGNQPQHF; d_gene: .; v_gene: TRBV21-1; j_gene: TRBJ1-5; abundance: .
CDR3nt: TGTGCCACCAGCAGGGCGACCACAGGTTTGGTGAACACTGAAGCTTTCTTT; CDR3aa: CATSRATTGLVNTEAFF; d_gene: .; v_gene: TRBV15; j_gene: TRBJ1-1; abundance: few
CDR3nt: TGTGCCACCAGCGGCCGGGACAGACTTAACTATGGCTACACCTTC; CDR3aa: CATSGRDRLNYGYTF; d_gene: TRBD1; v_gene: TRBV15; j_gene: TRBJ1-2; abundance: .
CDR3nt: TGTGCCAGCAGCCAAGGCAGGGTGACCTATCACGAGCAGTACTTC; CDR3aa: CASSQGRVTYHEQYF; d_gene: .; v_gene: TRBV3-1/TRBV3-2; j_gene: TRBJ2-7; abundance: once
CDR3nt: TGTGCCAGCGGAAGACATAGCACTGAAGCTTTCTTT; CDR3aa: CASGRHSTEAFF; d_gene: .; v_gene: TRBV6-5; j_gene: TRBJ1-1; abundance: once
CDR3nt: TGTGCCAGCAGTTTATCAAGCCCTGGGACAGGGGCCTACGAGCAGTACTTC; CDR3aa: CASSLSSPGTGAYEQYF; d_gene: TRBD1; v_gene: TRBV27; j_gene: TRBJ2-7; abundance: .
CDR3nt: TGTGCCAGCAGTTACGCGCGCGGGGTGACTTACGAGCAGTACTTC; CDR3aa: CASSYARGVTYEQYF; d_gene: .; v_gene: TRBV6-5; j_gene: TRBJ2-7; abundance: .
CDR3nt: TGTGCCAGCAGCCATATAGGAAAGCCAGGGGGAAGCAATCAGCCCCAGCATTTT; CDR3aa: CASSHIGKPGGSNQPQHF; d_gene: TRBD1; v_gene: TRBV3-1/TRBV3-2; j_gene: TRBJ1-5; abundance: once
CDR3nt: TGTGCCAGCTCACAGACGGACGGGGACACTGAAGCTTTCTTT; CDR3aa: CASSQTDGDTEAFF; d_gene: .; v_gene: TRBV18; j_gene: TRBJ1-1; abundance: once
CDR3nt: TGCGCCAGCAGCTTGGGGCTCCTACAGGGTGAAGCTTTCTTT; CDR3aa: CASSLGLLQGEAFF; d_gene: .; v_gene: TRBV5-1; j_gene: TRBJ1-1; abundance: .
CDR3nt: TGTGCCAGCCGGTCACGACAGGGCAGCACTGAAGCTTTCTTT; CDR3aa: CASRSRQGSTEAFF; d_gene: TRBD1; v_gene: TRBV6-5; j_gene: TRBJ1-1; abundance: .
CDR3nt: TGTGCCAGCAGTGAGACGAGCGGGGGTGGGCAGTTCTTC; CDR3aa: CASSETSGGGQFF; d_gene: TRBD2; v_gene: TRBV2; j_gene: TRBJ2-1; abundance: .
CDR3nt: TGTGCCATCAGATTGACAGCAACTTATGGCTACACCTTC; CDR3aa: CAIRLTATYGYTF; d_gene: .; v_gene: TRBV10-3; j_gene: TRBJ1-2; abundance: .
CDR3nt: TGTGCCTGGAGTAGGGATTTTTTTGGGACAACTGGCGATGGCTACACCTTC; CDR3aa: CAWSRDFFGTTGDGYTF; d_gene: .; v_gene: TRBV30; j_gene: TRBJ1-2; abundance: .
CDR3nt: TGTGCCACACGCCACGACAGAAATAATTCACCCCTCCACTTT; CDR3aa: CATRHDRNNSPLHF; d_gene: .; v_gene: TRBV6-1; j_gene: TRBJ1-6; abundance: .
CDR3nt: TGCGCCAGCAGCCCCCCCGGAGCAAACACTGAAGCTTTCTTT; CDR3aa: CASSPPGANTEAFF; d_gene: .; v_gene: TRBV5-1; j_gene: TRBJ1-1; abundance: .
CDR3nt: TGTGCCAGCAGCTCCTCTCAGGGGGAGTATGGCTACACCTTC; CDR3aa: CASSSSQGEYGYTF; d_gene: TRBD1; v_gene: TRBV5-5; j_gene: TRBJ1-2; abundance: .
CDR3nt: TGTGCCAGCAGCTTAGGGACTAGCGGGCTGGAGACCCAGTACTTC; CDR3aa: CASSLGTSGLETQYF; d_gene: TRBD2; v_gene: TRBV7-6; j_gene: TRBJ2-5; abundance: .